Listed below are T cell receptor beta chains from one sample, sequenced in a study of T-cell reconstitution after alpha-beta-depleted transplantation in children. TCRdb re-called the PCR reads with MiXCR, one entry per CDR3 protein. The sample holds 450,000 to 600,000 distinct CDR3 sequences; 10% to 15% are singletons and the top ten take about 2.2%. The material was PBMCs, mostly from graft donor cells, obtained 360 days after TCRalphabeta/CD19-depleted stem cell transplant. These receptors all stem from a male patient aged 10 to 17 who had a stem cell transplant for acute myeloid leukemia, so the T cells may come from the graft donor. Both conserved end residues are part of each CDR3. Fields, in order: V gene, D gene, CDR3 length, clone size, J gene, CDR3 DNA, CDR3 protein. D genes are given only for firm matches. Clone sizes are given selectively: once, few, many, or a class where the clone is expanded.

v_call: TRBV12-3/TRBV12-4; d_call: -; cdr3_length: 16; clone_size: -; j_call: TRBJ2-5; cdr3_nt: TGTGCCAGCAGCCGGGACGTCGAAACCATCCAAGAGACCCAGTACTTC; cdr3_aa: CASSRDVETIQETQYF
v_call: TRBV29-1; d_call: -; cdr3_length: 13; clone_size: -; j_call: TRBJ2-5; cdr3_nt: TGCAGCGTTGGAGATAGTAGCTGGGGGACCCAGTACTTC; cdr3_aa: CSVGDSSWGTQYF
v_call: TRBV5-1; d_call: TRBD1; cdr3_length: 15; clone_size: few; j_call: TRBJ2-4; cdr3_nt: TGCGCCAGCGGCTCCGGGACAGTAGCCAAAAACATTCAGTACTTC; cdr3_aa: CASGSGTVAKNIQYF
v_call: TRBV7-6; d_call: -; cdr3_length: 16; clone_size: few; j_call: TRBJ1-1; cdr3_nt: TGTGCCAGCAGCCCCGTCCCGAGGGGAGGTACGGCTGAAGCTTTCTTT; cdr3_aa: CASSPVPRGGTAEAFF
v_call: TRBV4-3; d_call: -; cdr3_length: 15; clone_size: few; j_call: TRBJ1-2; cdr3_nt: TGCGCCAGCAGCCAAGAAGGCAGGGGAGACTATGGCTACACCTTC; cdr3_aa: CASSQEGRGDYGYTF
v_call: TRBV21-1; d_call: -; cdr3_length: 14; clone_size: few; j_call: TRBJ2-7; cdr3_nt: TGTGCCAGCAGCACATACGGAATCTCCTACGAGCAGTACTTC; cdr3_aa: CASSTYGISYEQYF
v_call: TRBV20-1; d_call: TRBD2; cdr3_length: 14; clone_size: -; j_call: TRBJ2-7; cdr3_nt: TGCAGTGCTAGAACTAGCGGGAGTAGGTACGAGCAGTACTTC; cdr3_aa: CSARTSGSRYEQYF
v_call: TRBV3-1; d_call: -; cdr3_length: 15; clone_size: -; j_call: TRBJ2-7; cdr3_nt: TGTGCCAGCAGCCGCGGACAGCTGTGGAACTACGAGCAGTACTTC; cdr3_aa: CASSRGQLWNYEQYF
v_call: TRBV6-5; d_call: TRBD1; cdr3_length: 15; clone_size: -; j_call: TRBJ1-5; cdr3_nt: TGTGCCAGCAGTTACTCGACAGGGCAGGGTCAGCCCCAGCATTTT; cdr3_aa: CASSYSTGQGQPQHF
v_call: TRBV28; d_call: TRBD2; cdr3_length: 16; clone_size: few; j_call: TRBJ2-1; cdr3_nt: TGTGCCAGCAGGAATTCAGTGGGACTAGCATTCAATGAGCAGTTCTTC; cdr3_aa: CASRNSVGLAFNEQFF
v_call: TRBV7-8; d_call: TRBD2; cdr3_length: 16; clone_size: -; j_call: TRBJ2-7; cdr3_nt: TGTGCCAGCAGTTCCCCTGACTGGCGGGAGTCATACGAGCAGTACTTC; cdr3_aa: CASSSPDWRESYEQYF
v_call: TRBV14; d_call: TRBD2; cdr3_length: 19; clone_size: few; j_call: TRBJ2-7; cdr3_nt: TGTGCCAGCAGGTTGACCGGGACAGAGACGACTAGCGGGTCTTACGAGCAGTACTTC; cdr3_aa: CASRLTGTETTSGSYEQYF
v_call: TRBV11-2; d_call: TRBD2; cdr3_length: 18; clone_size: -; j_call: TRBJ2-3; cdr3_nt: TGTGCCAGCAGCCTGGGACTAGCCACGGTCCTTAGCACAGATACGCAGTATTTT; cdr3_aa: CASSLGLATVLSTDTQYF
v_call: TRBV5-1; d_call: -; cdr3_length: 15; clone_size: few; j_call: TRBJ2-2; cdr3_nt: TGCGCCAGCAGCTTGACTAGCTTAAACACCGGGGAGCTGTTTTTT; cdr3_aa: CASSLTSLNTGELFF
v_call: TRBV27; d_call: TRBD1; cdr3_length: 14; clone_size: -; j_call: TRBJ1-1; cdr3_nt: TGTGCCAGCAGGACTCGCCGGGACAGTCCCGAAGCTTTCTTT; cdr3_aa: CASRTRRDSPEAFF
v_call: TRBV7-2; d_call: -; cdr3_length: 14; clone_size: many; j_call: TRBJ2-7; cdr3_nt: TGTGCCAGCAGCCAAACCCTCACCCCATACGAGCAGTACTTC; cdr3_aa: CASSQTLTPYEQYF
v_call: TRBV12-3/TRBV12-4; d_call: -; cdr3_length: 15; clone_size: -; j_call: TRBJ2-1; cdr3_nt: TGTGCCAGCAGGTCCCGGAGTAGCGATTACAATGAGCAGTTCTTC; cdr3_aa: CASRSRSSDYNEQFF
v_call: TRBV28; d_call: TRBD1; cdr3_length: 16; clone_size: many; j_call: TRBJ1-5; cdr3_nt: TGTGCCAGCAAAGAAGGTGGAGGACAGGGTGGTCAGCCCCAGCATTTT; cdr3_aa: CASKEGGGQGGQPQHF
v_call: TRBV15; d_call: -; cdr3_length: 15; clone_size: -; j_call: TRBJ2-7; cdr3_nt: TGTGCCACCAGCAGAGATTTAGGGAGTTTCAACGAGCAGTACTTC; cdr3_aa: CATSRDLGSFNEQYF
v_call: TRBV28; d_call: TRBD2; cdr3_length: 17; clone_size: -; j_call: TRBJ2-1; cdr3_nt: TGTGCCAGCAGTCCCCGGACTAGCGGGCCTTCCTACAATGAGCAGTTCTTC; cdr3_aa: CASSPRTSGPSYNEQFF
v_call: TRBV7-9; d_call: TRBD2; cdr3_length: 15; clone_size: -; j_call: TRBJ2-3; cdr3_nt: TGTGCCAGCAGCCCGGCGGCGGGAGATGTTGATACGCAGTATTTT; cdr3_aa: CASSPAAGDVDTQYF
v_call: TRBV3-1; d_call: -; cdr3_length: 16; clone_size: -; j_call: TRBJ2-7; cdr3_nt: TGTGCCAGCAGCCAAGGAACAGGGCTAAAAGGGTACGAGCAGTACTTC; cdr3_aa: CASSQGTGLKGYEQYF
v_call: TRBV9; d_call: TRBD2; cdr3_length: 15; clone_size: many; j_call: TRBJ2-7; cdr3_nt: TGTGCCAGCAGCGTTTCGGGACTAGCGGGAGACGAGCAGTACTTC; cdr3_aa: CASSVSGLAGDEQYF
v_call: TRBV21-1; d_call: -; cdr3_length: 16; clone_size: -; j_call: TRBJ2-1; cdr3_nt: TGTGCCAGCAGCAAAGCGCAAGACAGGGGGGACAATGAGCAGTTCTTC; cdr3_aa: CASSKAQDRGDNEQFF
v_call: TRBV29-1; d_call: -; cdr3_length: 10; clone_size: many; j_call: TRBJ2-2; cdr3_nt: TGCAGCGTTGGATCCGGGGAGCTGTTTTTT; cdr3_aa: CSVGSGELFF
v_call: TRBV11-3; d_call: -; cdr3_length: 14; clone_size: many; j_call: TRBJ2-1; cdr3_nt: TGTGCCAGCAGCTGGAGGGCGTTGGACAATGAGCAGTTCTTC; cdr3_aa: CASSWRALDNEQFF
v_call: TRBV20-1; d_call: TRBD2; cdr3_length: 14; clone_size: -; j_call: TRBJ2-7; cdr3_nt: TGCAGTGCTAGAGGTGGACTAGCGGCCTACGAGCAGTACTTC; cdr3_aa: CSARGGLAAYEQYF
v_call: TRBV4-3; d_call: -; cdr3_length: 13; clone_size: -; j_call: TRBJ1-1; cdr3_nt: TGCGCCAGCAGCCTTGGGGGGACCTCTGAAGCTTTCTTT; cdr3_aa: CASSLGGTSEAFF
v_call: TRBV7-7; d_call: TRBD2; cdr3_length: 14; clone_size: few; j_call: TRBJ2-3; cdr3_nt: TGTGCTAGCAGCTTAAGCGGGGGAGGAGATACGCAGTATTTT; cdr3_aa: CASSLSGGGDTQYF
v_call: TRBV9; d_call: -; cdr3_length: 15; clone_size: few; j_call: TRBJ2-7; cdr3_nt: TGTGCCAGCAGCGTAGATGTCAGGAGCTCCTACGAGCAGTACTTC; cdr3_aa: CASSVDVRSSYEQYF
v_call: TRBV11-2; d_call: -; cdr3_length: 14; clone_size: -; j_call: TRBJ2-7; cdr3_nt: TGTGCCAGCAGCTTAGCTCAGGGCGGTAACGAGCAGTACTTC; cdr3_aa: CASSLAQGGNEQYF
v_call: TRBV4-3; d_call: -; cdr3_length: 15; clone_size: -; j_call: TRBJ1-3; cdr3_nt: TGCGCCAGCAGCTCATCAGGGTTGGGAGGAAACACCATATATTTT; cdr3_aa: CASSSSGLGGNTIYF
v_call: TRBV20-1; d_call: TRBD2; cdr3_length: 15; clone_size: few; j_call: TRBJ2-7; cdr3_nt: TGCAGTGCTGGGACTAGCGGGAGTTACACCCACGAGCAGTACTTC; cdr3_aa: CSAGTSGSYTHEQYF
v_call: TRBV27; d_call: -; cdr3_length: 14; clone_size: few; j_call: TRBJ2-7; cdr3_nt: TGTGCCAGCAGTTTTCTAGCGACATTATACGAGCAGTACTTC; cdr3_aa: CASSFLATLYEQYF
v_call: TRBV15; d_call: TRBD1; cdr3_length: 15; clone_size: -; j_call: TRBJ2-7; cdr3_nt: TGTGCCACCAGCAGAGATAATAGGGGGCCCTACGAGCAGTACTTC; cdr3_aa: CATSRDNRGPYEQYF
v_call: TRBV5-5; d_call: TRBD2; cdr3_length: 14; clone_size: many; j_call: TRBJ2-4; cdr3_nt: TGTGCCAGCAGCCCGGGGGGGACCAAAAACATTCAGTACTTC; cdr3_aa: CASSPGGTKNIQYF
v_call: TRBV7-8; d_call: TRBD2; cdr3_length: 20; clone_size: many; j_call: TRBJ2-1; cdr3_nt: TGTGCCAGCAGAGCCTTAGTTCGGACTAGCGGGAGGGTTCGGTGGTATGAGCAGTTCTTC; cdr3_aa: CASRALVRTSGRVRWYEQFF
v_call: TRBV6-2/TRBV6-3; d_call: -; cdr3_length: 12; clone_size: -; j_call: TRBJ2-7; cdr3_nt: TGTGCCAGCAGTTTAAGTATCTACGAGCAGTACTTC; cdr3_aa: CASSLSIYEQYF
v_call: TRBV28; d_call: TRBD1; cdr3_length: 16; clone_size: -; j_call: TRBJ1-6; cdr3_nt: TGTGCCAGCAGTTTATTAGCCGGGACAGGGCTCTCCCCCCTCCACTTT; cdr3_aa: CASSLLAGTGLSPLHF
v_call: TRBV6-2/TRBV6-3; d_call: -; cdr3_length: 14; clone_size: many; j_call: TRBJ2-5; cdr3_nt: TGTGCCAGCAGTTACGACTCAGGGCACGAGACCCAGTACTTC; cdr3_aa: CASSYDSGHETQYF
v_call: TRBV3-1; d_call: TRBD2; cdr3_length: 16; clone_size: -; j_call: TRBJ2-7; cdr3_nt: TGTGCCAGCAGCCAAAAGCACTCTAGCGGGAGCTACGAGCAGTACTTC; cdr3_aa: CASSQKHSSGSYEQYF
v_call: TRBV7-2; d_call: -; cdr3_length: 16; clone_size: many; j_call: TRBJ2-3; cdr3_nt: TGTGCCAGCAGCTTAATCAGCGGGACATTCACAGATACGCAGTATTTT; cdr3_aa: CASSLISGTFTDTQYF
v_call: TRBV28; d_call: TRBD2; cdr3_length: 14; clone_size: few; j_call: TRBJ2-3; cdr3_nt: TGTGCCACCGGGACTAGCGGGAGCACAGATACGCAGTATTTT; cdr3_aa: CATGTSGSTDTQYF
v_call: TRBV28; d_call: TRBD1; cdr3_length: 15; clone_size: few; j_call: TRBJ2-2; cdr3_nt: TGTGCCAGCAGTCAGACAGGGGGGGTCACCGGGGAGCTGTTTTTT; cdr3_aa: CASSQTGGVTGELFF
v_call: TRBV5-1; d_call: -; cdr3_length: 17; clone_size: few; j_call: TRBJ1-2; cdr3_nt: TGCGCCAGCAGCTTGTGGGCCTCCGGGACACTTAACTATGGCTACACCTTC; cdr3_aa: CASSLWASGTLNYGYTF
v_call: TRBV6-5; d_call: -; cdr3_length: 19; clone_size: -; j_call: TRBJ2-5; cdr3_nt: TGTGCCAGCAGCCTTACTGCCCTCCGGGGGCGATTTGAACAAGAGACCCAGTACTTC; cdr3_aa: CASSLTALRGRFEQETQYF
v_call: TRBV28; d_call: TRBD2; cdr3_length: 14; clone_size: many; j_call: TRBJ2-3; cdr3_nt: TGTGCCAGCAGTTTAGGCGGGAGTGCAGATACGCAGTATTTT; cdr3_aa: CASSLGGSADTQYF
v_call: TRBV6-2/TRBV6-3; d_call: TRBD1; cdr3_length: 15; clone_size: few; j_call: TRBJ2-7; cdr3_nt: TGTGCCAGCAGTTCCGACAGGGGATACTCCTACGAGCAGTACTTC; cdr3_aa: CASSSDRGYSYEQYF
v_call: TRBV20-1; d_call: -; cdr3_length: 14; clone_size: -; j_call: TRBJ2-1; cdr3_nt: TGCAGTGCTAGAGATGAATCACTAATCAATGAGCAGTTCTTC; cdr3_aa: CSARDESLINEQFF
v_call: TRBV12-3/TRBV12-4; d_call: -; cdr3_length: 15; clone_size: -; j_call: TRBJ1-5; cdr3_nt: TGTGCCAGCAGTTTAGGACAGTCCTTTGGACAGCCCCAGCATTTT; cdr3_aa: CASSLGQSFGQPQHF
v_call: TRBV2; d_call: TRBD1; cdr3_length: 15; clone_size: -; j_call: TRBJ2-1; cdr3_nt: TGTGCCGGAGAGCCGGGACAGGGGATGGACAATGAGCAGTTCTTC; cdr3_aa: CAGEPGQGMDNEQFF
v_call: TRBV18; d_call: TRBD1; cdr3_length: 18; clone_size: -; j_call: TRBJ2-1; cdr3_nt: TGTGCCAGCTCACCAGGGGATTGGGGACAGAGATACTACAATGAGCAGTTCTTC; cdr3_aa: CASSPGDWGQRYYNEQFF
v_call: TRBV20-1; d_call: TRBD2; cdr3_length: 18; clone_size: few; j_call: TRBJ2-1; cdr3_nt: TGCAGTGCTACCGGGACTAGCGGGGGACCGTACGATACGAATGAGCAGTTCTTC; cdr3_aa: CSATGTSGGPYDTNEQFF
v_call: TRBV5-1; d_call: TRBD1; cdr3_length: 15; clone_size: -; j_call: TRBJ1-2; cdr3_nt: TGCGCCAGCAGCAGAACAACAGGGGGCGGTTATGGCTACACCTTC; cdr3_aa: CASSRTTGGGYGYTF
v_call: TRBV20-1; d_call: TRBD2; cdr3_length: 14; clone_size: many; j_call: TRBJ2-1; cdr3_nt: TGCAGTGCTCCAGGCACTAGCGGTTACAATGAGCAGTTCTTC; cdr3_aa: CSAPGTSGYNEQFF
v_call: TRBV19; d_call: -; cdr3_length: 15; clone_size: -; j_call: TRBJ1-1; cdr3_nt: TGTGCCAGTATTAGGAGAACAGGGTTGATCACTGAAGCTTTCTTT; cdr3_aa: CASIRRTGLITEAFF
v_call: TRBV19; d_call: -; cdr3_length: 15; clone_size: few; j_call: TRBJ2-7; cdr3_nt: TGTGCCAGTAGTATATGGGGGGAAGGGTCCTACGAGCAGTACTTC; cdr3_aa: CASSIWGEGSYEQYF